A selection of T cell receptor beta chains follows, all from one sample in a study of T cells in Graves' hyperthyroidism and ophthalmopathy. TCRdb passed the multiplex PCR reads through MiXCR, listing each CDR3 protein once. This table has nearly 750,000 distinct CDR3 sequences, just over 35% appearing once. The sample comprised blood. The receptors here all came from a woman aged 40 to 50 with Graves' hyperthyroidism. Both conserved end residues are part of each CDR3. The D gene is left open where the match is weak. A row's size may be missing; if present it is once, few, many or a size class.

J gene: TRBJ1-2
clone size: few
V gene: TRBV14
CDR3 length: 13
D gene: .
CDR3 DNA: TGTGCCGGCGGGGCGAGGCTTCTTGATGGCTACACCTTC
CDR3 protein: CAGGARLLDGYTF

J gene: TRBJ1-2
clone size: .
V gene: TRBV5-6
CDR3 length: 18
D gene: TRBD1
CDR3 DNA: TGTGCCAGCAGCCCACGACAGGGGCTGGATTATGAGCTCCGGGGCTACACCTTC
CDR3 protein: CASSPRQGLDYELRGYTF

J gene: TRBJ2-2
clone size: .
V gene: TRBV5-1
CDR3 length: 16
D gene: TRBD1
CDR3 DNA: TGCGCCAGCACCCCTGGGACAGGGGTCAACACTGGGGAGCTGTTTTTT
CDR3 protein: CASTPGTGVNTGELFF

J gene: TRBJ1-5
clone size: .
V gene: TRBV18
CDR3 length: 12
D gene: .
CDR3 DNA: TGTGCCAGCTCACCAGGGAATGGGCCCCAGCATTTT
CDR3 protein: CASSPGNGPQHF

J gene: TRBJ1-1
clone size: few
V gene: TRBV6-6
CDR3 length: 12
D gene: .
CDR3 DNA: TGTGCTTATGGCAGGGGAAACACTGAAGCTTTCTTT
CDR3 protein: CAYGRGNTEAFF

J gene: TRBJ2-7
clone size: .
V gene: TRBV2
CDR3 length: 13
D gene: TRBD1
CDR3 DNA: TGTGCCAGTCGGCAGGGACAGGGCAACGAGCAGTACTTC
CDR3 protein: CASRQGQGNEQYF

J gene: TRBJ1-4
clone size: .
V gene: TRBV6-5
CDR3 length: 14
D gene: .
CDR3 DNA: TGTGCCAGCAGGCTGACAGGAGCTCAGGAAAAACTGTTTTTT
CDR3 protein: CASRLTGAQEKLFF

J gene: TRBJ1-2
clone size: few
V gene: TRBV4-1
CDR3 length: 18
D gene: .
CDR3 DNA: TGCGCCAGCAGCCAAGATTCCGGGACTTTCTGGTCCCACTATGGCTACACCTTC
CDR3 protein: CASSQDSGTFWSHYGYTF

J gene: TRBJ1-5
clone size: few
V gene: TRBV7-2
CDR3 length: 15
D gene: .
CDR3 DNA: TGTGCCAGCAGCCCCCGGGTGAATAGCAATCAGCCCCAGCATTTT
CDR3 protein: CASSPRVNSNQPQHF

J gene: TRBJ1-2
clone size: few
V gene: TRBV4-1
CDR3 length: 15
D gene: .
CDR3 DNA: TGCGCCAGCAGCCAAGAAACGGGGGCGGCGGATGGCTACACCTTC
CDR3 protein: CASSQETGAADGYTF

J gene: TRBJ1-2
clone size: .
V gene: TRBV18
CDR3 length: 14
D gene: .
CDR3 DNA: TGTGCCAGCTCACCAGAGGGTTCGGGCTATGGCTACACCTTC
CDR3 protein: CASSPEGSGYGYTF

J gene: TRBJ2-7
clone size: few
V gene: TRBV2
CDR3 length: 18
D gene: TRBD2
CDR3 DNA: TGTGCCAGCAGTGACCCCCCACTCGTGGGGACTAGGTCCTACGAGCAGTACTTC
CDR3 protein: CASSDPPLVGTRSYEQYF

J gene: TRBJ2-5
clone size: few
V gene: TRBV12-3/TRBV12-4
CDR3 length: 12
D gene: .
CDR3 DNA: TGTGCCAGCAGCCATGGTCCGGAGACCCAGTACTTC
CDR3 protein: CASSHGPETQYF

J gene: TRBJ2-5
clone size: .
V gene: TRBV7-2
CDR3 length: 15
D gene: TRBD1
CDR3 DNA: TGTGCCAGCAGTCCGAGGACAGGGAATGGGGAGACCCAGTACTTC
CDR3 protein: CASSPRTGNGETQYF

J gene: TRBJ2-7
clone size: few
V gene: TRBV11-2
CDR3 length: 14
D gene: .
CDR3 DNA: TGTGCCAGCAGCTTAGCTTTATCGTCATACGAGCAGTACTTC
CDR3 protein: CASSLALSSYEQYF

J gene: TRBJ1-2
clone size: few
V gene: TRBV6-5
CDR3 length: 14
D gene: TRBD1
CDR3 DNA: TGTGCCAGCAGGCCCCAGGGGGCGGGGTATGGCTACACCTTC
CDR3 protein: CASRPQGAGYGYTF

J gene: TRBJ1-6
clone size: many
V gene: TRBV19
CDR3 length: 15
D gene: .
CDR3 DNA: TGTGCCAGTAGCGCAAGTGCGGGGGATTATTCACCCCTCCACTTT
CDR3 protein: CASSASAGDYSPLHF

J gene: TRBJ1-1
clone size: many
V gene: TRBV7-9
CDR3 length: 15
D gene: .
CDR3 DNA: TGTGCCAGCAGGCCAGGAGGTCTCCGGGGCACTGAAGCTTTCTTT
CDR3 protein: CASRPGGLRGTEAFF

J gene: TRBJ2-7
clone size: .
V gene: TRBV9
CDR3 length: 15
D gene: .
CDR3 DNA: TGTGCCAGCAGCCCAGGTTCGACGGGGGTCTACGAGCAGTACTTC
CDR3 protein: CASSPGSTGVYEQYF

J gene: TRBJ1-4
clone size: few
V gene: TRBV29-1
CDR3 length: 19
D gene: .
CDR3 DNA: TGCAGCGTCCAACTAACCGGACAACAGGTGGATGGCCCTAATGAAAAACTGTTTTTT
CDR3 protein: CSVQLTGQQVDGPNEKLFF

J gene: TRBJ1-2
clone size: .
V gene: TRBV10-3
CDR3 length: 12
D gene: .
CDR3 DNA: TGTGCCATCAGCCGGACACCGTATGGCTACACCTTC
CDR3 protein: CAISRTPYGYTF

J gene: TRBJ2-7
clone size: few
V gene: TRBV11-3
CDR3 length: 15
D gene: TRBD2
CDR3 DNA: TGTGCCAGCAGTTCCGCGGGGGGATATTCCTACGAGCAGTACTTC
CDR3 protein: CASSSAGGYSYEQYF

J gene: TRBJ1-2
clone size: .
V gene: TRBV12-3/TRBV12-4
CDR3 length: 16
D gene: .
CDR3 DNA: TGTGCCAGCAGTCCCCTCCTTTCCGGGATCCAGCATGGCTACACCTTC
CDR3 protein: CASSPLLSGIQHGYTF

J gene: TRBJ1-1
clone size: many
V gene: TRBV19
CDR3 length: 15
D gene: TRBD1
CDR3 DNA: TGTGCCAGTAGCATGGGACAGGTCATGAACACTGAAGCTTTCTTT
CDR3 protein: CASSMGQVMNTEAFF

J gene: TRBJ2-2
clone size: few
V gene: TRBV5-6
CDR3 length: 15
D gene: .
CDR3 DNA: TGTGCCAGCAGCTTGGGGGAACTTCGTTCCGGGGAGCTGTTTTTT
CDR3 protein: CASSLGELRSGELFF